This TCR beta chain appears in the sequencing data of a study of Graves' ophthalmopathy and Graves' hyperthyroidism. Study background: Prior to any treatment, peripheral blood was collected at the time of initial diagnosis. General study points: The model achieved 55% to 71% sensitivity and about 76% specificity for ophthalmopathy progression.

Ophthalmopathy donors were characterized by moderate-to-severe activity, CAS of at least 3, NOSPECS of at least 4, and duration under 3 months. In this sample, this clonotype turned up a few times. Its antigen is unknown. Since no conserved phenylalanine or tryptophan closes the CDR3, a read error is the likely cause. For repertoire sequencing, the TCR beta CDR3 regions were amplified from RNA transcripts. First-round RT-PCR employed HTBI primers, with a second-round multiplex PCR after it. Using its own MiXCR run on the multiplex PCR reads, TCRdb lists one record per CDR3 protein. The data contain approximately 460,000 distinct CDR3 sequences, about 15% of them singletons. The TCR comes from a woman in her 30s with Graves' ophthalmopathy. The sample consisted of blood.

CDR3 in amino acids: CASRDGTNQPQHL. DNA of the CDR3: TGTGCCAGCAGGGACGGTACAAATCAGCCCCAGCATTTG. This sequence joins TRBV6-1 and TRBJ1-5; D is undetermined. Germline CDR1 MNHNS, CDR2 SASEGT. The germline V and J ends were trimmed by 6 bases and 4 bases, with 10 bases remaining between them. CDR3 length equals 13 residues.